A selection of T cell receptor beta chains follows, all from one sample in a study of vaccination effects on CD4 cells after COVID-19. Using immunoSEQ multiplex PCR, the repertoire was profiled, and TCRdb retains in-frame clones only, with some absent. Seen here are 50,000 to 65,000 clones, around 80% observed once, and the top ten hold 2.4%. The antigens of these receptors remain unknown. Specimen: CD4+ T cells from PBMCs cultured with HCoV-229E spike peptides, collected before COVID-19 vaccination. All receptors derive from a human donor who received a COVID-19 vaccine. Both conserved end residues are part of each CDR3. The order of the fields is CDR3 protein, CDR3 DNA, J gene, V gene, D gene, clone size. The D gene is left open where the match is weak. Rows may omit the clone size; those that give it use once, few, many or a size class.

cdr3_aa: CASSFVFYGYTF
cdr3_nt: TGTGCCAGCAGTTTTGTTTTCTATGGCTACACCTTC
j_call: TRBJ1-2
v_call: TRBV12-3/TRBV12-4
d_call: .
clone_size: .

cdr3_aa: CASSQDGKGPMRANVLTF
cdr3_nt: TGCGCCAGCAGCCAAGACGGTAAGGGGCCCATGAGGGCCAACGTCCTGACTTTC
j_call: TRBJ2-6
v_call: TRBV4-3
d_call: .
clone_size: .

cdr3_aa: CASSLRPGQGLSPLHF
cdr3_nt: TGCGCCAGCAGTCTCAGACCGGGACAGGGACTTTCACCCCTCCACTTT
j_call: TRBJ1-6
v_call: TRBV4-1
d_call: TRBD1
clone_size: .

cdr3_aa: CASRTTGAVGTEAFF
cdr3_nt: TGTGCCAGCCGGACGACAGGGGCGGTGGGCACTGAAGCTTTCTTT
j_call: TRBJ1-1
v_call: TRBV3-1/TRBV3-2
d_call: TRBD1
clone_size: .

cdr3_aa: CASSLELKETQYF
cdr3_nt: TGTGCCAGCAGCTTGGAGCTAAAAGAGACCCAGTACTTC
j_call: TRBJ2-5
v_call: TRBV5-6
d_call: .
clone_size: .

cdr3_aa: CASSQDYGYSPLHF
cdr3_nt: TGTGCCAGCAGCCAAGATTACGGTTATTCACCCCTCCACTTT
j_call: TRBJ1-6
v_call: TRBV14
d_call: .
clone_size: .

cdr3_aa: CASNPGQNEKLFF
cdr3_nt: TGTGCCAGCAACCCGGGACAGAATGAAAAACTGTTTTTT
j_call: TRBJ1-4
v_call: TRBV2
d_call: TRBD1
clone_size: once

cdr3_aa: CASSLFVPEKLFF
cdr3_nt: TGTGCCAGCAGTTTATTCGTGCCAGAAAAACTGTTTTTT
j_call: TRBJ1-4
v_call: TRBV28
d_call: .
clone_size: .

cdr3_aa: CASGGRSTDTQYF
cdr3_nt: TGTGCCAGCGGGGGTAGGAGCACAGATACGCAGTATTTT
j_call: TRBJ2-3
v_call: TRBV6-5
d_call: .
clone_size: .

cdr3_aa: CASSGGRVGNTEAFF
cdr3_nt: TGTGCCAGCAGTGGGGGACGGGTAGGGAACACTGAAGCTTTCTTT
j_call: TRBJ1-1
v_call: TRBV2
d_call: .
clone_size: .

cdr3_aa: CASSPGQGFNEQFF
cdr3_nt: TGTGCCAGCAGCCCTGGACAGGGGTTCAATGAGCAGTTCTTC
j_call: TRBJ2-1
v_call: TRBV9
d_call: TRBD1
clone_size: .

cdr3_aa: CASSAFTGNSPLHF
cdr3_nt: TGTGCCAGCAGCGCGTTCACAGGGAATTCACCCCTCCACTTT
j_call: TRBJ1-6
v_call: TRBV7-8
d_call: .
clone_size: few

cdr3_aa: CATSDRGGNTEAFF
cdr3_nt: TGTGCCACCAGCGATCGGGGCGGGAACACTGAAGCTTTCTTT
j_call: TRBJ1-1
v_call: TRBV24-1
d_call: .
clone_size: .

cdr3_aa: CASSSQGQNEKLFF
cdr3_nt: TGTGCCAGCAGTTCTCAGGGACAAAATGAAAAACTGTTTTTT
j_call: TRBJ1-4
v_call: TRBV28
d_call: .
clone_size: .

cdr3_aa: CAWSVRGTGELFF
cdr3_nt: TGTGCCTGGAGTGTACGGGGCACCGGGGAGCTGTTTTTT
j_call: TRBJ2-2
v_call: TRBV30
d_call: .
clone_size: .

cdr3_aa: CAISESVGGDETQYF
cdr3_nt: TGTGCCATCAGTGAGTCCGTAGGGGGAGACGAGACCCAGTACTTC
j_call: TRBJ2-5
v_call: TRBV10-3
d_call: .
clone_size: .

cdr3_aa: CASSPWDREAYNSPLHF
cdr3_nt: TGCGCCAGCAGCCCGTGGGACAGGGAAGCCTATAATTCACCCCTCCACTTT
j_call: TRBJ1-6
v_call: TRBV5-1
d_call: TRBD1
clone_size: few

cdr3_aa: CASSVEPNTEAFF
cdr3_nt: TGCGCCAGCAGTGTCGAACCGAACACTGAAGCTTTCTTT
j_call: TRBJ1-1
v_call: TRBV10-1
d_call: .
clone_size: .

cdr3_aa: CASSLLLGGTGELFF
cdr3_nt: TGTGCCAGCAGTTTGCTTTTGGGGGGCACCGGGGAGCTGTTTTTT
j_call: TRBJ2-2
v_call: TRBV28
d_call: .
clone_size: .

cdr3_aa: CASSSPTANYGYTF
cdr3_nt: TGCGCCAGCAGCTCCCCTACTGCGAACTATGGCTACACCTTC
j_call: TRBJ1-2
v_call: TRBV4-1
d_call: .
clone_size: .

cdr3_aa: CASSQRTVGDTEAFF
cdr3_nt: TGCGCCAGCAGCCAGAGGACAGTAGGCGACACTGAAGCTTTCTTT
j_call: TRBJ1-1
v_call: TRBV4-3
d_call: .
clone_size: once

cdr3_aa: CASSTGRRGYTF
cdr3_nt: TGTGCCAGCAGTACGGGACGGCGGGGCTACACCTTC
j_call: TRBJ1-2
v_call: TRBV6-6
d_call: .
clone_size: .

cdr3_aa: CASSWGTGSGAFF
cdr3_nt: TGTGCCAGCAGCTGGGGGACGGGAAGCGGAGCTTTCTTT
j_call: TRBJ1-1
v_call: TRBV7-9
d_call: .
clone_size: .

cdr3_aa: CASSTQAGSETQYF
cdr3_nt: TGCGCCAGCAGCACTCAGGCGGGGTCCGAGACCCAGTACTTC
j_call: TRBJ2-5
v_call: TRBV5-1
d_call: .
clone_size: .

cdr3_aa: CASIGQRQGAYNEQFF
cdr3_nt: TGTGCCAGCATTGGTCAAAGACAGGGGGCCTACAATGAGCAGTTCTTC
j_call: TRBJ2-1
v_call: TRBV6-6
d_call: TRBD1
clone_size: .

cdr3_aa: CASSFLPLGGEQFF
cdr3_nt: TGTGCCAGCAGCTTCCTTCCTCTGGGCGGTGAGCAGTTCTTC
j_call: TRBJ2-1
v_call: TRBV7-2
d_call: .
clone_size: .

cdr3_aa: CASSYQQGGYGYTF
cdr3_nt: TGTGCCAGCAGTTACCAACAGGGGGGATATGGCTACACCTTC
j_call: TRBJ1-2
v_call: TRBV6-5
d_call: TRBD1
clone_size: .

cdr3_aa: CASGGAYNEQFF
cdr3_nt: TGTGCCAGCGGGGGAGCCTACAATGAGCAGTTCTTC
j_call: TRBJ2-1
v_call: TRBV28
d_call: .
clone_size: .

cdr3_aa: CAIGQGGQETQYF
cdr3_nt: TGTGCCATCGGGCAGGGAGGTCAAGAGACCCAGTACTTC
j_call: TRBJ2-5
v_call: TRBV10-3
d_call: .
clone_size: .

cdr3_aa: CASSFISANQPQHF
cdr3_nt: TGTGCCAGCAGTTTCATCTCCGCCAATCAGCCCCAGCATTTT
j_call: TRBJ1-5
v_call: TRBV28
d_call: .
clone_size: few

cdr3_aa: CASSLTQGVDEQFF
cdr3_nt: TGCGCCAGCAGCTTAACACAGGGAGTTGATGAGCAGTTCTTC
j_call: TRBJ2-1
v_call: TRBV5-1
d_call: .
clone_size: .

cdr3_aa: CATKPSGGKDTQYF
cdr3_nt: TGTGCCACCAAACCTAGCGGGGGGAAAGATACGCAGTATTTT
j_call: TRBJ2-3
v_call: TRBV19
d_call: TRBD2
clone_size: .

cdr3_aa: CASSSPRGQGRVGYTF
cdr3_nt: TGTGCCAGCAGTTCCCCGCGAGGACAGGGAAGAGTCGGCTACACCTTC
j_call: TRBJ1-2
v_call: TRBV28
d_call: TRBD1
clone_size: few

cdr3_aa: CASSRSGGDYGYTF
cdr3_nt: TGCGCCAGCAGCCGATCAGGGGGGGACTATGGCTACACCTTC
j_call: TRBJ1-2
v_call: TRBV4-1
d_call: TRBD1
clone_size: .

cdr3_aa: CASSRMARQAEETQYF
cdr3_nt: TGCGCCAGCAGCCGGATGGCCAGGCAGGCAGAAGAGACCCAGTACTTC
j_call: TRBJ2-5
v_call: TRBV4-1
d_call: .
clone_size: .

cdr3_aa: CASSHREPQETQYF
cdr3_nt: TGTGCCAGCAGCCACCGGGAGCCCCAAGAGACCCAGTACTTC
j_call: TRBJ2-5
v_call: TRBV5-6
d_call: .
clone_size: .

cdr3_aa: CASSPQGNGYNEQFF
cdr3_nt: TGTGCCAGCAGCCCACAGGGCAATGGGTACAATGAGCAGTTCTTC
j_call: TRBJ2-1
v_call: TRBV6-4
d_call: .
clone_size: .

cdr3_aa: CASSRTGTGGSGELFF
cdr3_nt: TGTGCCAGCAGTCGGACCGGGACAGGGGGCTCCGGGGAGCTGTTTTTT
j_call: TRBJ2-2
v_call: TRBV9
d_call: TRBD1
clone_size: once

cdr3_aa: CASSSGSTQPQHF
cdr3_nt: TGTGCCAGCAGTTCGGGGTCTACTCAGCCCCAGCATTTT
j_call: TRBJ1-5
v_call: TRBV12-3/TRBV12-4
d_call: .
clone_size: .

cdr3_aa: CASFQTLNTGELFF
cdr3_nt: TGTGCCAGCTTCCAGACTCTCAACACCGGGGAGCTGTTTTTT
j_call: TRBJ2-2
v_call: TRBV18
d_call: .
clone_size: .

cdr3_aa: CATQPLQGPGELFF
cdr3_nt: TGTGCCACTCAACCCCTACAGGGCCCCGGGGAGCTGTTTTTT
j_call: TRBJ2-2
v_call: TRBV6-5
d_call: .
clone_size: once